This T cell receptor (beta chain) was obtained from a study of OX40 agonist ivuxolimab in advanced cancers. The wider study: Clinicians treated patients with ivuxolimab, an agonistic anti-OX40 (CD134) antibody.

Trimming pared 2 bases from V and 4 bases from J, leaving 11 bases between. The germline V gene encodes CDR1 SNHLY and CDR2 FYNNEI. This CDR3 spans 14 amino acids. The repertoire was sequenced with immunoSEQ multiplex PCR; TCRdb's copy has only in-frame clones and lacks some. The sample holds around 45,000 clones; roughly 80% are singletons and the top ten take about 2.6%. This sequence was found in an adult with an advanced solid tumor such as melanoma, head and neck, liver or kidney cancer. This sample comprised CD4+ or CD8+ T cells sorted from blood, obtained in a trial of the OX40 agonist ivuxolimab. This chain uses TRBV2 with TRBJ1-2; maybe TRBD1 (6 bases). The CDR3 here is CASSERTDIYGYTF. The CDR3 DNA reads as TGTGCCAGCAGTGAAAGGACAGATATCTATGGCTACACCTTC.